Described below is a single T cell receptor (beta chain) sequence and its context. What it recognizes is unknown. This entry comes from a study of monozygotic twins with inflammatory bowel disease. Notes on the study in general: Healthy twins showed more clonotype sharing with others than IBD patients, especially patients with disease activity.

The CDR3 has 18 residues. CDR1 SGHAT and CDR2 FQNNGV come from the germline V gene. For each CDR3 protein, TCRdb gives one entry from its re-call of the 5' RACE reads, without DNA. Listed are 300,000 to 350,000 distinct CDR3 sequences; around 2% falls within the top ten. Sample: blood. This receptor was obtained from a human donor with ulcerative colitis or Crohn's disease, or a healthy co-twin of an affected twin (not recorded which). This chain connects TRBV11-2 to TRBJ2-1; TCRdb selects TRBD2, and the lack of DNA leaves this call unchecked. Here the CDR3 reads CASSFTSGGVPSYNEQFF.